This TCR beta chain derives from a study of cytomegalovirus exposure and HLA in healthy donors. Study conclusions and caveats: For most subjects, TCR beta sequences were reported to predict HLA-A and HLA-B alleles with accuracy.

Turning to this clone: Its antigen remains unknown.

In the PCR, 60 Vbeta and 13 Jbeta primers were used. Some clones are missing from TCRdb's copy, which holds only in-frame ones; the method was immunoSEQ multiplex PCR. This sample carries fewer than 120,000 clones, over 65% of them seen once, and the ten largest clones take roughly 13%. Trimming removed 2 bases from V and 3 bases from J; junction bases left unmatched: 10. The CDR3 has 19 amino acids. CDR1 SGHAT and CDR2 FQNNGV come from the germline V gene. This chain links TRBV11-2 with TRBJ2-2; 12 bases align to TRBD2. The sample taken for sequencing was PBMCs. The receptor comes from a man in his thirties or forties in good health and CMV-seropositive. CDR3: CASSLWHLAGGPYTGELFF. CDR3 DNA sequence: TGTGCCAGCAGCTTATGGCACCTAGCGGGGGGGCCTTACACCGGGGAGCTGTTTTTT.